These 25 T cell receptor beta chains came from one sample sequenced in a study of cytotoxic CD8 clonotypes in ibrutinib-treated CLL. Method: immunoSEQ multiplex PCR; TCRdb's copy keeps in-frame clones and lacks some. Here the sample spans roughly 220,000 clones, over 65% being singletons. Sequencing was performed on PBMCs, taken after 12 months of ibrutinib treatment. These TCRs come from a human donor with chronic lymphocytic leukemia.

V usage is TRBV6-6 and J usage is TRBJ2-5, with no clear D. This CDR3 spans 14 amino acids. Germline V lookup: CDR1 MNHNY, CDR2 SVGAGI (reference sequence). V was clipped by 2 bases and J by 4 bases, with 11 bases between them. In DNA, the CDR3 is TGTGCCAGCAGTTACACGGCTCGAGGAGAGACCCAGTACTTC. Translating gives CASSYTARGETQYF.

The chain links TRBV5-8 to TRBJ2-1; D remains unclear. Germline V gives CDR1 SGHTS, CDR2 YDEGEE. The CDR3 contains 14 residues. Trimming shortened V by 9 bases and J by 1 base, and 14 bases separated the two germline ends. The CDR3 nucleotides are TGTGCCATCCGTTGGGATTTATCCTACAATGAGCAGTTCTTC. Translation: CAIRWDLSYNEQFF.

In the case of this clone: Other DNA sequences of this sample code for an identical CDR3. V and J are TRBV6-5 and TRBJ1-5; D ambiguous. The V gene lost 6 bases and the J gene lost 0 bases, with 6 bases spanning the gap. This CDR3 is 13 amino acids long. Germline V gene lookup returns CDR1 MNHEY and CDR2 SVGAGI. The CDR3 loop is CASRPYSNQPQHF. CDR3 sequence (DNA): TGTGCCAGCAGACCTTATAGCAATCAGCCCCAGCATTTT.

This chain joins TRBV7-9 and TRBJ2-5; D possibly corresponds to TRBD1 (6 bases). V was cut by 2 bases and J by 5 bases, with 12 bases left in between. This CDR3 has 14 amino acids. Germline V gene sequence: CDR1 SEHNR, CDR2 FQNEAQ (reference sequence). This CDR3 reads CASSLTGLSETQYF. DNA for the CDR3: TGTGCCAGCAGCTTAACAGGGTTATCGGAGACCCAGTACTTC.

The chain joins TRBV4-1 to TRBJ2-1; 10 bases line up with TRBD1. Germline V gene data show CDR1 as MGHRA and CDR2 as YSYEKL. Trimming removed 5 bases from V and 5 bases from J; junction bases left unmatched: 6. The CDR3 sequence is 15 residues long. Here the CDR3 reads CASSFGQGENNEQFF. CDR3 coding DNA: TGCGCCAGCAGCTTCGGACAGGGGGAAAACAATGAGCAGTTCTTC.

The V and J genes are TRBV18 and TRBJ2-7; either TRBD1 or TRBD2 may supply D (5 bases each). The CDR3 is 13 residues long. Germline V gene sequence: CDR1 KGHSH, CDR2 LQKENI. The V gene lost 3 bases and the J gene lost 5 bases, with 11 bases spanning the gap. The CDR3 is CASSPGTDDEQYF. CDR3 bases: TGTGCCAGCTCACCTGGGACCGACGACGAGCAGTACTTC.

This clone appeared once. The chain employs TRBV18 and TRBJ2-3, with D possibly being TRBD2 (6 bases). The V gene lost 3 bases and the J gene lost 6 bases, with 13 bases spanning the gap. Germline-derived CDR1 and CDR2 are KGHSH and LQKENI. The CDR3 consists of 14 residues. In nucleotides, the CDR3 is TGTGCCAGCTCACCGGAGAGCCGGGGGGATACGCAGTATTTT. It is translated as CASSPESRGDTQYF.

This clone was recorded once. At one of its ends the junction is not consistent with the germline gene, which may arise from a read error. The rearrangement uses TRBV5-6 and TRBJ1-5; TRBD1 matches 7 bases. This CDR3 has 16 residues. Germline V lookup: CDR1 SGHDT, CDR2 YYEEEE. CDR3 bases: TGTGCCAGTAGCTTGGTCGGGGACAGCTTAAATCAGCCCCAGCATTTT. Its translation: CASSLVGDSLNQPQHF.

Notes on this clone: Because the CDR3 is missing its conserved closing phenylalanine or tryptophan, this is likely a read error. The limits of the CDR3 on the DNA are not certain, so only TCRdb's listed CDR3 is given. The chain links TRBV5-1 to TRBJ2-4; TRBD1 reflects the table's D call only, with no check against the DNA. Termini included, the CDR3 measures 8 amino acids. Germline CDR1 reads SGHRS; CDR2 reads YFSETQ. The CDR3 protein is CASSCLGE.

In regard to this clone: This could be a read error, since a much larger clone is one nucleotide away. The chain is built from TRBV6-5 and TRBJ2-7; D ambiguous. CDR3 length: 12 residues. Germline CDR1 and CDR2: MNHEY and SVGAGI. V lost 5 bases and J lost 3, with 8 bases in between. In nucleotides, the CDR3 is TGTGCCAGCAGTGACCTGGGCTACGAGCAGTACTTC. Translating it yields CASSDLGYEQYF.

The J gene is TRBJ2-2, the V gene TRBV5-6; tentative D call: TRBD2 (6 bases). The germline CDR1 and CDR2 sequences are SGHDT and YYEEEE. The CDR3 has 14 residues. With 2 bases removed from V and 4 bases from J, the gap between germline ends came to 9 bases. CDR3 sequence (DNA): TGTGCCAGCAGCTTCCTTAGCGGCACCGGGGAGCTGTTTTTT. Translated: CASSFLSGTGELFF.

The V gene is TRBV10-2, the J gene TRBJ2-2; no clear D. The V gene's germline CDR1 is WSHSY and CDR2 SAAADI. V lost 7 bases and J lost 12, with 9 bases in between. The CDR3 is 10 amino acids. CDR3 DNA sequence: TGCGCCAGCATCACGGCCAAGCTGTTTTTT. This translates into CASITAKLFF.

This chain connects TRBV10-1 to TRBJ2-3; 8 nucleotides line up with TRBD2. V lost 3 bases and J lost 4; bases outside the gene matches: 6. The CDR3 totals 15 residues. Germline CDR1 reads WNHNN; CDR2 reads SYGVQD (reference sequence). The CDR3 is CASSETGGSADTQYF. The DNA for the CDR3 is TGCGCCAGCAGTGAAACGGGGGGGTCCGCAGATACGCAGTATTTT.

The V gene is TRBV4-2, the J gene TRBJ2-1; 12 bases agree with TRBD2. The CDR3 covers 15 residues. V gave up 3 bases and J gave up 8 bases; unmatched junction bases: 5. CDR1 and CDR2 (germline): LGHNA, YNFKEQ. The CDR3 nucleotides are TGTGCCAGCAGCCATCTAGCGGGGGGGCAGGATGAGCAGTTCTTC. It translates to CASSHLAGGQDEQFF.

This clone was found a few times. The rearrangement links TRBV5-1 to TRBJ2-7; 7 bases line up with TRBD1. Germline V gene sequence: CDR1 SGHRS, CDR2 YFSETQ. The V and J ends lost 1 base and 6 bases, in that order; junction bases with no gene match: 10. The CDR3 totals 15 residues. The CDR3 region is CASSLSPGQLAEQYF. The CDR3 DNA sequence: TGCGCCAGCAGCTTGTCCCCGGGACAGCTCGCCGAGCAGTACTTC.

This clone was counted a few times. This chain's CDR3 is CAIISGQGGGYTF. The DNA for the CDR3 is TGTGCCATCATCTCGGGACAGGGTGGCGGCTACACCTTC. This rearrangement joins TRBV10-3 to TRBJ1-2, with 9 bases matching TRBD1. Trimming took 7 bases from V and 8 from J; bases not matched to a gene: 8. Germline assignment: CDR1 ENHRY and CDR2 SYGVKD. The CDR3 covers 13 residues.

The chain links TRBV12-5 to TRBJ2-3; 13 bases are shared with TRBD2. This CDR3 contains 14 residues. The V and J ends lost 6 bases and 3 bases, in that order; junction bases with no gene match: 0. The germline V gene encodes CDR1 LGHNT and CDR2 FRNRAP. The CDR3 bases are TGTGCTAGTGGGACTAGCGGGGGGACAGATACGCAGTATTTT. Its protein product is CASGTSGGTDTQYF.

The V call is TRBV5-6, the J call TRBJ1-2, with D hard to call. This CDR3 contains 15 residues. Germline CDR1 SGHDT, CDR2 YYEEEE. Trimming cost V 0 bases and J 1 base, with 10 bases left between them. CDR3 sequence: CASSLERIYNYGYTF. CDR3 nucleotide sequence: TGTGCCAGCAGCTTGGAACGGATATATAACTATGGCTACACCTTC. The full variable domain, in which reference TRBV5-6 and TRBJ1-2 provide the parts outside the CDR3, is DAGVTQSPTHLIKTRGQQVTLRCSPKSGHDTVSWYQQALGQGPQFIFQYYEEEERQRGNFPDRFSGHQFPNYSSELNVNALLLGDSALYLCASSLERIYNYGYTFGSGTRLTVV.

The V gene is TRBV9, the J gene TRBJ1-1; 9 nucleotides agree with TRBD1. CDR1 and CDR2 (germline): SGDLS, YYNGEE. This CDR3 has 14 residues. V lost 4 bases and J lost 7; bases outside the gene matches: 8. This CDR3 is CASSFRDRAYEAFF. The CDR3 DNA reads TGTGCCAGCAGCTTCCGGGACAGGGCGTATGAAGCTTTCTTT.

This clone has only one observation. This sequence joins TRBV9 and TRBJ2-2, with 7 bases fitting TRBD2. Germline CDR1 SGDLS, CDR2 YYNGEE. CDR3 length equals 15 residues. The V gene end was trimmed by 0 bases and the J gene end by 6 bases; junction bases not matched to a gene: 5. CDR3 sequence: CASSVGGGGAGELFF. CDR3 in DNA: TGTGCCAGCAGCGTAGGTGGCGGGGGTGCCGGGGAGCTGTTTTTT.

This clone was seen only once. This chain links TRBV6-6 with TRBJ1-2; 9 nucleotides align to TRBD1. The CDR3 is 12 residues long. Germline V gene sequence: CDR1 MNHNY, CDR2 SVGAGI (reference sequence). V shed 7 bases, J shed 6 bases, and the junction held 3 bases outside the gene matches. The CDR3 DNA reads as TGTGCCAGCACCAGGGACAGGGATGGCTACACCTTC. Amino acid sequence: CASTRDRDGYTF.

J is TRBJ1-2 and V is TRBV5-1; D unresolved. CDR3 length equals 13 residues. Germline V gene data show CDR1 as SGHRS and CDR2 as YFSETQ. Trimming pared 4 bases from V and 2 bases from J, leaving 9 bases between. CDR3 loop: CASSLPPNYGYTF. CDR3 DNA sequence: TGCGCCAGCAGCCTACCGCCAAACTATGGCTACACCTTC. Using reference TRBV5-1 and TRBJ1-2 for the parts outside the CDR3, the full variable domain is KAGVTQTPRYLIKTRGQQVTLSCSPISGHRSVSWYQQTPGQGLQFLFEYFSETQRNKGNFPGRFSGRQFSNSRSEMNVSTLELGDSALYLCASSLPPNYGYTFGSGTRLTVV.

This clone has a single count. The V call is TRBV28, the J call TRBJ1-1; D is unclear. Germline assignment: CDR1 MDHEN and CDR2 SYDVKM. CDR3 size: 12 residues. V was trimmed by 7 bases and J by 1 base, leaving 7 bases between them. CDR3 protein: CASTRQNTEAFF. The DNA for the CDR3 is TGTGCCAGCACCCGACAGAACACTGAAGCTTTCTTT.

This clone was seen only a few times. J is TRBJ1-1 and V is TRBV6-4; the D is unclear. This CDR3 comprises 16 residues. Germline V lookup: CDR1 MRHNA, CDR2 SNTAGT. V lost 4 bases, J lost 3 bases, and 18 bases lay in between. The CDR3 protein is CASSGSAVRGYTEAFF. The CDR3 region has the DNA TGTGCCAGCAGTGGATCCGCGGTTCGGGGTTACACTGAAGCTTTCTTT.

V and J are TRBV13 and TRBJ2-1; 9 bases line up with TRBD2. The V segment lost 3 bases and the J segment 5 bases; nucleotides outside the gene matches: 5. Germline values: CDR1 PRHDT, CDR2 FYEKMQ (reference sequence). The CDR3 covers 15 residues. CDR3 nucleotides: TGTGCCAGCAGCTTCCCTAGCGGGAAAAACAATGAGCAGTTCTTC. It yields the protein CASSFPSGKNNEQFF.